Below are 32 T cell receptor beta chains sequenced from a single sample in a study of cytomegalovirus exposure and HLA in healthy donors. The PCR made use of 60 Vbeta and 13 Jbeta primers. Assay: immunoSEQ multiplex PCR; the TCRdb copy retains only in-frame clones and omits some. The repertoire holds around 100,000 clones, with roughly four fifths as singletons. Sequencing input: PBMCs. The receptors derive from a man in his forties in good health and CMV-seropositive.

This chain connects TRBV11-2 to TRBJ1-1; 7 bases line up with TRBD1. CDR3 length: 15 amino acids. CDR1 and CDR2 (germline): SGHAT, FQNNGV. Unmatched junction bases numbered 8, after V lost 4 bases and J lost 3 bases. Here the CDR3 DNA reads TGTGCCAGCAGCTCCCTCAGGACAGGTCACACTGAAGCTTTCTTT. This gives the protein CASSSLRTGHTEAFF. Supplemented by reference TRBV11-2 and TRBJ1-1, the full variable domain reads EAGVAQSPRYKIIEKRQSVAFWCNPISGHATLYWYQQILGQGPKLLIQFQNNGVVDDSQLPKDRFSAERLKGVDSTLKIQPAKLEDSAVYLCASSSLRTGHTEAFFGQGTRLTVV.

This clone was recorded only once. The V call is TRBV11-2, the J call TRBJ2-5; no clear D. Germline values: CDR1 SGHAT, CDR2 FQNNGV. The CDR3 covers 11 residues. V was shortened by 3 bases and J by 7 bases, with 6 bases between the two germline ends. Here the CDR3 reads CASSLRGTQYF. The CDR3 DNA is TGTGCCAGCAGCTTGAGAGGGACCCAGTACTTC.

The rearrangement joins TRBV18 to TRBJ2-7, with a weak D call TRBD1 (6 bases). This CDR3 is 14 amino acids long. Looked up from germline, CDR1 is KGHSH and CDR2 is LQKENI. The V end was cut by 0 bases, the J end by 5 bases, with 11 bases between. CDR3 loop: CASSPPMNRDEQYF. The DNA for the CDR3 is TGTGCCAGCTCACCACCTATGAACAGGGACGAGCAGTACTTC.

CDR3 region: CASSSSTGSSYNEQFF. The CDR3 coding sequence is TGTGCCAGCAGTTCCTCGACAGGGAGCTCCTACAATGAGCAGTTCTTC. This rearrangement joins TRBV28 to TRBJ2-1; TRBD1 agrees at 7 bases. The CDR3 has 16 residues. Per germline, CDR1 MDHEN and CDR2 SYDVKM. Trimming at V came to 4 bases and at J to 0 bases, leaving 6 bases not matched to a gene.

CDR3: CASSLELGATTGELFF. CDR3 coding DNA: TGCGCCAGCAGCTTGGAGCTGGGGGCGACCACCGGGGAGCTGTTTTTT. The chain joins TRBV5-1 to TRBJ2-2; a weak D match, TRBD1 (6 bases). The ends were cut back, 0 bases at V and 4 bases at J, with 13 bases in the middle. The CDR3 spans 16 residues. Looked up from germline, CDR1 is SGHRS and CDR2 is YFSETQ.

This clone was recorded only once. The J gene is TRBJ2-5, the V gene TRBV10-2; D might be TRBD2 (5 bases). Germline loops: CDR1 WSHSY, CDR2 SAAADI. This CDR3 spans 13 amino acids. The ends were cut back, 5 bases at V and 5 bases at J, with 12 bases in the middle. The CDR3 protein is CASSSGGHETQYF. The CDR3 region has the DNA TGCGCCAGCAGTAGCGGAGGTCATGAGACCCAGTACTTC.

V is TRBV11-2 and J is TRBJ2-1; D is undetermined. Per the germline V gene, CDR1 is SGHAT and CDR2 is FQNNGV. The ends were cut back, 4 bases at V and 7 bases at J, with 14 bases in the middle. The CDR3 has 14 residues. CDR3 sequence (DNA): TGTGCCAGCAGCTCACTACAACTAAGGAATGAGCAGTTCTTC. Translating gives CASSSLQLRNEQFF. Filled out from reference TRBV11-2 and TRBJ2-1, the complete variable domain reads EAGVAQSPRYKIIEKRQSVAFWCNPISGHATLYWYQQILGQGPKLLIQFQNNGVVDDSQLPKDRFSAERLKGVDSTLKIQPAKLEDSAVYLCASSSLQLRNEQFFGPGTRLTVL.

This chain links TRBV2 with TRBJ1-2; 7 nucleotides align to TRBD1. Germline CDR1 SNHLY, CDR2 FYNNEI. V lost 7 bases, J lost 7 bases, and 6 bases stayed unmatched. The CDR3 totals 12 residues. The CDR3 spells CASTTTGTGYTF. The CDR3 nucleotides read TGTGCCAGCACTACGACAGGGACTGGCTACACCTTC.

V gene TRBV28 combines with J gene TRBJ2-3; no clear D. Trimming pared 4 bases from V and 0 bases from J, leaving 14 bases between. In germline, CDR1 is MDHEN, CDR2 SYDVKM. The CDR3 consists of 16 residues. This chain's CDR3 is CASSSQARFSTDTQYF. The DNA for the CDR3 is TGTGCCAGCAGTTCGCAGGCCCGTTTTAGCACAGATACGCAGTATTTT.

The rearrangement links TRBV2 to TRBJ2-5, with D possibly matching TRBD1 (6 bases). Germline V CDR1 and CDR2: SNHLY, FYNNEI. This CDR3 has 13 residues. The V gene lost 6 bases and the J gene lost 3 bases, with 11 bases spanning the gap. The CDR3 protein is CASRAAGEETQYF. The CDR3 bases are TGTGCCAGCAGAGCGGCAGGGGAAGAGACCCAGTACTTC.

This chain uses TRBV30 with TRBJ1-5; 8 bases are shared with TRBD1. CDR1 is GTSNPN, CDR2 SVGIG, per germline (reference sequence). The V segment lost 4 bases and the J segment 7 bases; nucleotides outside the gene matches: 9. The CDR3 totals 14 residues. The DNA of the CDR3 is TGTGCCTGGACGGCAGGGGGCGCCGGACAGCCCCAGCATTTT. This gives the protein CAWTAGGAGQPQHF. Full variable domain (remainder filled in from reference TRBV30 and TRBJ1-5): SQTIHQWPATLVQPVGSPLSLECTVEGTSNPNLYWYRQAAGRGLQLLFYSVGIGQISSEVPQNLSASRPQDRQFILSSKKLLLSDSGFYLCAWTAGGAGQPQHFGDGTRLSIL.

The chain employs TRBV28 and TRBJ2-1, with TRBD2 matching 14 bases. Germline CDR1 reads MDHEN; CDR2 reads SYDVKM. J lost 10 bases, V lost 5 bases, and 10 bases had no gene match. The CDR3 covers 16 residues. The CDR3 spells CASSTMIGTSGREQFF. In DNA form, the CDR3 reads TGTGCCAGCAGTACCATGATCGGGACTAGCGGGAGAGAGCAGTTCTTC.

The rearrangement joins TRBV6-1 to TRBJ2-5; TRBD2 matches 7 bases. Germline CDR1 is MNHNS and CDR2 is SASEGT. The CDR3 has 15 residues. The V segment lost 1 base and the J segment 4 bases; nucleotides outside the gene matches: 6. CDR3 bases: TGTGCCAGCAGTGAAGTTGCTAGCGGTCGAGAGACCCAGTACTTC. Its translation is CASSEVASGRETQYF.

This clone appeared a single time. The V gene is TRBV7-6, the J gene TRBJ2-7; 9 nucleotides align to TRBD2. Germline loops: CDR1 SGHVS, CDR2 FNYEAQ. J was trimmed by 4 bases and V by 0 bases; bases with no gene match: 7. The CDR3 spans 16 residues. The CDR3 region is CASSLANPSGAYEQYF. The CDR3 coding sequence is TGTGCCAGCAGCTTAGCGAATCCTAGCGGGGCTTACGAGCAGTACTTC.

The V call is TRBV18, the J call TRBJ1-5; TRBD1 agrees at 7 bases. The germline V gene has CDR1 KGHSH and CDR2 LQKENI. V shed 6 bases and J 4 bases; nucleotides not matched to a gene: 6. The CDR3 consists of 14 residues. In nucleotides, the CDR3 is TGTGCCAGCTCTCGGACAGGAGATAATCAGCCCCAGCATTTT. This encodes CASSRTGDNQPQHF.

This rearrangement joins TRBV18 to TRBJ1-2; D possibly corresponds to TRBD1 (6 bases). Germline-derived CDR1 and CDR2 are KGHSH and LQKENI. This CDR3 region has 14 residues. V lost 3 bases to trimming and J lost 8 bases, with 16 bases between them. The CDR3 loop is CASSPSTGSSGYTF. The CDR3 DNA sequence: TGTGCCAGCTCACCCTCGACAGGCTCCTCGGGCTACACCTTC.

The gene calls are TRBV18 and TRBJ2-7; D might be TRBD1 (6 bases). This CDR3 is built from 16 residues. Trimming shortened V by 3 bases and J by 2 bases, and 17 bases separated the two germline ends. From germline, CDR1 is KGHSH and CDR2 LQKENI. Written as DNA, the CDR3 is TGTGCCAGCTCACCGAAGGGGGTGGCCTTTACCTACGAGCAGTACTTC. Protein: CASSPKGVAFTYEQYF.

The rearrangement uses TRBV5-1 and TRBJ1-3; D not resolved. Trimming pared 0 bases from V and 0 bases from J, leaving 10 bases between. CDR1 is SGHRS, CDR2 YFSETQ, per germline. This CDR3 contains 16 residues. CDR3: CASSLDRRSSGNTIYF. The CDR3 DNA follows: TGCGCCAGCAGCTTGGATCGGCGGAGCTCTGGAAACACCATATATTTT. Together with reference TRBV5-1 and TRBJ1-3, the CDR3 gives the full variable domain: KAGVTQTPRYLIKTRGQQVTLSCSPISGHRSVSWYQQTPGQGLQFLFEYFSETQRNKGNFPGRFSGRQFSNSRSEMNVSTLELGDSALYLCASSLDRRSSGNTIYFGEGSWLTVV.

The chain recombines TRBV11-2 with TRBJ1-4; D uncertain. The CDR3 has 13 amino acids. CDR1 and CDR2 from the germline V gene are SGHAT and FQNNGV. V lost 1 base to trimming and J lost 6 bases, with 6 bases between them. CDR3 protein: CASSLVPDEKLFF. The CDR3 DNA reads TGTGCCAGCAGCTTAGTCCCCGATGAAAAACTGTTTTTT. Full variable domain (outside the CDR3, taken from reference TRBV11-2 and TRBJ1-4): EAGVAQSPRYKIIEKRQSVAFWCNPISGHATLYWYQQILGQGPKLLIQFQNNGVVDDSQLPKDRFSAERLKGVDSTLKIQPAKLEDSAVYLCASSLVPDEKLFFGSGTQLSVL.

There are a few counts of this clone. V and J are TRBV25-1 and TRBJ1-1, with a weak D call TRBD1 (6 bases). The V end was cut by 2 bases, the J end by 4 bases, with 11 bases between. CDR3 size: 14 residues. Germline V gene data show CDR1 as MGHDK and CDR2 as SYGVNS. CDR3 coding DNA: TGTGCCAGCAGTGAAGCCCGGACAGTCACTGAAGCTTTCTTT. Amino acid sequence: CASSEARTVTEAFF.

The chain employs TRBV10-1 and TRBJ1-1; D is undetermined. The CDR3 consists of 13 residues. Germline V lookup: CDR1 WNHNN, CDR2 SYGVQD (reference sequence). V lost 5 bases and J lost 0, with 7 bases in between. The CDR3 loop is CASSYALNTEAFF. The DNA for the CDR3 is TGCGCCAGCAGTTATGCGCTGAACACTGAAGCTTTCTTT.

This clone was picked up a small number of times. The chain recombines TRBV15 with TRBJ2-2, with a possible D match to TRBD2 (6 bases). Germline values: CDR1 LNHNV, CDR2 YYDKDF (reference sequence). The V end was cut by 0 bases, the J end by 4 bases, with 12 bases between. There are 16 residues in the CDR3. The CDR3 spells CATSRDAGPGTGELFF. CDR3 nucleotides: TGTGCCACCAGCAGAGATGCGGGGCCGGGCACCGGGGAGCTGTTTTTT.

This clone was recorded only once. The J gene is TRBJ1-2, the V gene TRBV18; 8 bases fit TRBD1. The germline gives CDR1 KGHSH, CDR2 LQKENI. The CDR3 covers 13 residues. V shed 8 bases and J 6 bases; nucleotides not matched to a gene: 8. Here the CDR3 reads CASTQQGGHGYTF. CDR3 nucleotides: TGTGCCAGCACCCAACAGGGGGGGCATGGCTACACCTTC.

The chain recombines TRBV9 with TRBJ1-5; 7 bases fit TRBD1. This CDR3 is built from 15 residues. Germline assignment: CDR1 SGDLS and CDR2 YYNGEE. The junction had 7 bases not matched to a gene; V was cut back by 1 base and J by 6 bases. In DNA, the CDR3 is TGTGCCAGCAGCGTAACAGGGGTGATCAGTCAGCCCCAGCATTTT. Its protein product is CASSVTGVISQPQHF.

The chain couples TRBV27 to TRBJ1-2; D not resolved. CDR1 MNHEY and CDR2 SMNVEV come from the germline V gene (reference sequence). There are 13 residues in the CDR3. Trimming took off 3 bases at V and 3 bases at J, with 8 bases between the two ends. The DNA for the CDR3 is TGTGCCAGCAGTTTTGGAGTACACTATGGCTACACCTTC. It translates to CASSFGVHYGYTF.

The chain has TRBV27 and TRBJ2-1; 8 bases map to TRBD2. Germline V gives CDR1 MNHEY, CDR2 SMNVEV (reference sequence). The trim removed 8 bases at V and 6 bases at J, leaving 6 bases unmatched. This CDR3 region has 13 residues. The CDR3 loop reads CASGWLAGNEQFF. CDR3 DNA sequence: TGTGCCAGCGGTTGGCTAGCGGGCAATGAGCAGTTCTTC.

This clone has a handful of counts. The rearrangement joins TRBV28 to TRBJ2-7, with 7 bases aligning to TRBD2. This CDR3 has 13 residues. Per the germline V gene, CDR1 is MDHEN and CDR2 is SYDVKM. V gave up 8 bases and J gave up 7 bases; unmatched junction bases: 11. For the CDR3, the DNA is TGTGCCAGCGCCGGGACTACCTACGGAGAGCAGTACTTC. It yields the protein CASAGTTYGEQYF. Supplemented by reference TRBV28 and TRBJ2-7, the full variable domain reads DVKVTQSSRYLVKRTGEKVFLECVQDMDHENMFWYRQDPGLGLRLIYFSYDVKMKEKGDIPEGYSVSREKKERFSLILESASTNQTSMYLCASAGTTYGEQYFGPGTRLTVT.

The V gene is TRBV5-1, the J gene TRBJ1-2; TRBD1 aligns across 8 bases. This CDR3 spans 15 amino acids. The V segment lost 0 bases and the J segment 10 bases; nucleotides outside the gene matches: 11. The germline gives CDR1 SGHRS, CDR2 YFSETQ. CDR3 coding DNA: TGCGCCAGCAGCTTGGACAGGGGGTCAGCTGGTGTCTACACCTTC. It encodes CASSLDRGSAGVYTF.

This sequence joins TRBV7-9 and TRBJ2-1, with a weak D call TRBD1 (6 bases). V was cut by 5 bases and J by 8 bases, with 19 bases left in between. Germline loops: CDR1 SEHNR, CDR2 FQNEAQ (reference sequence). The CDR3 covers 15 residues. The CDR3 is CASSPEQGPIDEQFF. CDR3 bases: TGTGCCAGCAGCCCTGAGCAGGGGCCAATCGATGAGCAGTTCTTC.

The chain combines TRBV5-1 with TRBJ1-6, with 8 positions matching TRBD1. The germline gives CDR1 SGHRS, CDR2 YFSETQ. CDR3 size: 15 residues. J lost 10 bases, V lost 7 bases, and 13 bases had no gene match. The CDR3 nucleotides are TGCGCCAGCCAGGGACAGGACCAGCATCGGTCACCCCTCCACTTT. It codes for CASQGQDQHRSPLHF. The variable domain in full, completed from reference TRBV5-1 and TRBJ1-6, reads KAGVTQTPRYLIKTRGQQVTLSCSPISGHRSVSWYQQTPGQGLQFLFEYFSETQRNKGNFPGRFSGRQFSNSRSEMNVSTLELGDSALYLCASQGQDQHRSPLHFGNGTRLTVT.

The chain joins TRBV5-5 to TRBJ2-5; perhaps TRBD2 as D (6 bases). Germline assignment: CDR1 SGHKS and CDR2 YYEKEE (reference sequence). Trimming shortened V by 5 bases and J by 3 bases, and 23 bases separated the two germline ends. This CDR3 contains 17 residues. The CDR3 DNA reads as TGTGCCAGCAGTCTAACTACGACACGAACGGGGGAAGAGACCCAGTACTTC. The encoded protein is CASSLTTTRTGEETQYF.

J is TRBJ1-1 and V is TRBV5-1; 7 bases fit TRBD1. Germline values: CDR1 SGHRS, CDR2 YFSETQ. Trimming cost V 4 bases and J 1 base; bases outside gene matches: 4. The CDR3 is 14 residues long. This chain's CDR3 is CASSKWTGNTEAFF. The CDR3 DNA reads TGCGCCAGCAGCAAGTGGACAGGGAACACTGAAGCTTTCTTT.